Sequencing of this T cell receptor (beta chain) was carried out in a study of blood T cells in healthy people across ages. This clonotype was seen at least ten times. A J-beta primer mix and a sample-barcoded 5' primer were used in a second PCR of about 7 to 11 cycles. Each CDR3 protein gets one entry after TCRdb re-called the 5' RACE reads with MiXCR. The sample includes roughly 1.7 million distinct CDR3 sequences, roughly a third of them seen just once. The sequencing sample was made of blood. This TCR came from a woman aged 25 to 39 in good health.

CDR3 region: CASSQVLGPTGGYTF. The CDR3 DNA follows: TGTGCCAGCAGCCAAGTTCTAGGTCCCACCGGCGGCTACACCTTC. V and J are TRBV4-2 and TRBJ1-2; D call uncertain. Germline CDR1 is LGHNA and CDR2 is YNFKEQ. Trimming removed 1 base at V and 8 bases at J, with 17 bases between. The CDR3 length is 15 residues.